This T cell receptor beta chain emerged from a study of blood T cell repertoires in COVID-19. The CDR3 spans 13 residues. V was trimmed by 5 bases and J by 5 bases, leaving 12 bases between them. Clones were read by immunoSEQ multiplex PCR, and TCRdb kept only the in-frame ones, dropping some. The sample has 250,000 to 300,000 clones, about 88% seen once. This chain joins TRBV12-3 or TRBV12-4 and TRBJ1-1; D gene uncertain. This TCR came from a man aged 25 to 40 with acute COVID-19. Material: PBMCs or T cells enriched from blood (not recorded which). CDR3 sequence reads: CASSPDLRTEAFF. CDR3 nucleotide sequence: TGTGCCAGCAGTCCCGACCTGCGGACTGAAGCTTTCTTT.